The 32 T cell receptor beta chains below all came from one sample that was sequenced in a study of somatic mutations in cytotoxic T cells in rheumatoid arthritis. The repertoire was sequenced with immunoSEQ multiplex PCR; TCRdb's copy has only in-frame clones and lacks some. In the table there are approximately 30,000 clones, about 81% of which are singletons. The specimen was CD8+ T cells sorted from blood. All receptors derive from an adult with rheumatoid arthritis.

The chain is built from TRBV10-3 and TRBJ2-5, with D tentatively TRBD2 (7 bases). Germline V gene sequence: CDR1 ENHRY, CDR2 SYGVKD. With 0 bases removed from V and 5 bases from J, the gap between germline ends came to 13 bases. The CDR3 spans 15 residues. The CDR3 here is CAISESGRGGETQYF. In nucleotides, the CDR3 is TGTGCCATCAGTGAGTCGGGCAGGGGAGGGGAGACCCAGTACTTC.

The chain has TRBV7-6 and TRBJ2-1; maybe TRBD2 (5 bases). The CDR3 runs to 14 residues. From germline, CDR1 is SGHVS and CDR2 FNYEAQ. Deletions cut 6 bases from V and 6 bases from J, with 15 bases between. The CDR3 region is CASSSWEYGNEQFF. The CDR3 bases are TGTGCCAGCAGTTCGTGGGAGTACGGCAATGAGCAGTTCTTC. The full variable domain, in which reference TRBV7-6 and TRBJ2-1 provide the parts outside the CDR3, is GAGVSQSPRYKVTKRGQDVALRCDPISGHVSLYWYRQALGQGPEFLTYFNYEAQQDKSGLPNDRFSAERPEGSISTLTIQRTEQRDSAMYRCASSSWEYGNEQFFGPGTRLTVL.

This clone was seen a few times. V and J are TRBV10-3 and TRBJ2-7; TRBD1 is a possible D gene (6 bases). The germline CDR1 and CDR2 sequences are ENHRY and SYGVKD. Deletions cut 6 bases from V and 3 bases from J, with 12 bases between. The CDR3 runs to 13 residues. This CDR3 reads CAISSDSFYEQYF. CDR3 DNA sequence: TGTGCCATCAGCTCGGACAGTTTCTACGAGCAGTACTTC.

V gene TRBV10-2 combines with J gene TRBJ2-7; D uncertain. CDR3 size: 12 residues. V lost 6 bases, J lost 2 bases, and 8 bases lay in between. CDR1 and CDR2 from the germline V gene are WSHSY and SAAADI. The CDR3 loop reads CASRGFTYEQYF. As DNA, the CDR3 is TGCGCCAGCAGAGGGTTCACCTACGAGCAGTACTTC.

This clone was observed once. The J gene is TRBJ2-1, the V gene TRBV10-2, with D hard to call. V was trimmed by 0 bases and J by 12 bases, leaving 6 bases between them. The CDR3 has 11 amino acids. Germline V gene lookup returns CDR1 WSHSY and CDR2 SAAADI. CDR3 coding DNA: TGCGCCAGCAGTGAGTCGATTGGGCAGTTCTTC. It encodes CASSESIGQFF.

The chain is built from TRBV27 and TRBJ2-1, with a tentative D call TRBD1 (8 bases). V was pared by 6 bases and J by 7 bases, with 16 bases between. Germline V lookup: CDR1 MNHEY, CDR2 SMNVEV (reference sequence). This CDR3 is 14 amino acids long. The CDR3 bases are TGTGCCAGCAGGCGCGTACAGGGGGGGAATGAGCAGTTCTTC. This translates into CASRRVQGGNEQFF.

V and J are TRBV29-1 and TRBJ2-1, with D unclear. The V end lost 8 bases, the J end lost 7 bases, and 18 bases lay between the germline ends. This CDR3 is 13 amino acids long. Germline loops: CDR1 SQVTM, CDR2 ANQGSEA. Here the CDR3 reads CSHSWGLNNEQFF. In DNA form, the CDR3 reads TGCAGCCATTCTTGGGGTTTGAATAATGAGCAGTTCTTC.

The CDR3 is CASSQDPGQGYEQYF. The DNA for the CDR3 is TGCGCCAGCAGCCAAGATCCAGGGCAGGGGTACGAGCAGTACTTC. The chain uses TRBV4-1 and TRBJ2-7; weak D call: TRBD1 (6 bases). V dropped 0 bases and J dropped 4 bases, with 13 bases sitting between them. The length of the CDR3 is 15 residues. CDR1 and CDR2 from the germline V gene are MGHRA and YSYEKL.

The chain couples TRBV15 to TRBJ2-7, with 14 positions matching TRBD2. Germline assignment: CDR1 LNHNV and CDR2 YYDKDF (reference sequence). J gave up 4 bases and V 3 bases, and 5 bases lay outside the gene matches. This CDR3 contains 16 residues. In nucleotides, the CDR3 is TGTGCCACCAGCAGGGGACTAGCGGGAGCAGGTTACGAGCAGTACTTC. Its translation: CATSRGLAGAGYEQYF.

The rearrangement joins TRBV6-1 to TRBJ2-7; D is uncertain. Trimming stripped 4 bases from V and 2 bases from J, with 15 bases between. Germline V CDR1 and CDR2: MNHNS, SASEGT. This CDR3 is built from 15 residues. For the CDR3, the DNA is TGTGCCAGCAGTGGGGTTGGAAAGTCCGCCTACGAGCAGTACTTC. This encodes CASSGVGKSAYEQYF.

By its share, this clone is medium-sized (0.01 to 0.1%). The gene calls are TRBV9 and TRBJ2-1; D might be TRBD1 (6 bases). Trimming left V 5 bases short and J 2 bases short, with 11 bases between. The CDR3 is 14 amino acids. CDR1 SGDLS and CDR2 YYNGEE come from the germline V gene. CDR3 bases: TGTGCCAGCAGACCGACAGGTACCTACAATGAGCAGTTCTTC. Translating gives CASRPTGTYNEQFF.

This chain uses TRBV4-2 with TRBJ1-1; tentatively, D is TRBD1 (6 bases). Trimming took 1 base from V and 3 from J, leaving 21 bases between them. Germline V lookup: CDR1 LGHNA, CDR2 YNFKEQ. The CDR3 consists of 18 residues. The CDR3 region has the DNA TGTGCCAGCAGCCAAGGCCCGGCCGCCCGGGGGCCTGACACTGAAGCTTTCTTT. It yields the protein CASSQGPAARGPDTEAFF.

This chain connects TRBV10-3 to TRBJ1-1, with a possible D match to TRBD1 (6 bases). The germline V and J ends were trimmed by 3 bases and 8 bases, with 19 bases remaining between them. CDR3 size: 15 residues. Germline values: CDR1 ENHRY, CDR2 SYGVKD. CDR3 DNA: TGTGCCATCAGTGACTCGGGGGCTTTAGCAACCGAAGCTTTCTTT. This sequence encodes CAISDSGALATEAFF.

J is TRBJ1-2 and V is TRBV9; tentative D call: TRBD1 (5 bases). Germline V lookup: CDR1 SGDLS, CDR2 YYNGEE. This CDR3 region has 14 residues. V lost 0 bases, J lost 3 bases, and 9 bases lay in between. In nucleotides, the CDR3 is TGTGCCAGCAGCGTAGACGGGGGGTACTATGGCTACACCTTC. It yields the protein CASSVDGGYYGYTF.

The chain uses TRBV9 and TRBJ1-3; unclear D gene. Germline V gives CDR1 SGDLS, CDR2 YYNGEE. Trimming took off 1 base at V and 0 bases at J, with 2 bases between the two ends. The CDR3 runs 13 residues. The CDR3 DNA follows: TGTGCCAGCAGCGTACGCTCTGGAAACACCATATATTTT. This gives the protein CASSVRSGNTIYF.

This clone was observed a handful of times. The chain is built from TRBV27 and TRBJ2-7; tentatively, D is TRBD1 or TRBD2 (5 bases each). This CDR3 region has 12 residues. The germline V gene encodes CDR1 MNHEY and CDR2 SMNVEV (reference sequence). V was cut by 2 bases and J by 6 bases, with 8 bases left in between. The CDR3 region is CASSLMGREQYF. Written as DNA, the CDR3 is TGTGCCAGCAGTTTAATGGGACGCGAGCAGTACTTC.

This clone appeared a single time. The CDR3 sequence: CASSSPEREVWDEQFF. The DNA for the CDR3 is TGTGCCAGCAGCTCCCCTGAGCGGGAGGTATGGGATGAGCAGTTCTTC. The gene calls are TRBV7-9 and TRBJ2-1; TRBD2 agrees at 9 bases. Per the germline V gene, CDR1 is SEHNR and CDR2 is FQNEAQ (reference sequence). The CDR3 spans 16 residues. V trimming: 4 bases; J trimming: 8 bases; junction bases outside the gene matches: 12.

V gene TRBV5-1 combines with J gene TRBJ1-1; D not resolved. Trimming left V 6 bases short and J 4 bases short, with 7 bases between. The CDR3 spans 11 residues. CDR1 and CDR2 from the germline V gene are SGHRS and YFSETQ. CDR3 loop: CASNQGTEAFF. As DNA, the CDR3 is TGCGCCAGCAATCAAGGCACTGAAGCTTTCTTT.

The rearrangement links TRBV11-2 to TRBJ2-2; 7 nucleotides line up with TRBD1. Germline V gives CDR1 SGHAT, CDR2 FQNNGV. The junction had 7 bases not matched to a gene; V was cut back by 5 bases and J by 1 base. The CDR3 is 16 residues long. CDR3 amino acids: CASSDSTGMNTGELFF. In nucleotides, the CDR3 is TGTGCCAGCAGCGACTCGACAGGGATGAACACCGGGGAGCTGTTTTTT.

The J gene is TRBJ1-5, the V gene TRBV5-6; D might be TRBD1 (6 bases). This CDR3 contains 15 residues. Germline V CDR1 and CDR2: SGHDT, YYEEEE. V was clipped by 0 bases and J by 7 bases, with 14 bases between them. Written as DNA, the CDR3 is TGTGCCAGCAGCTTGGGAGGGGGACCAGGACAGCCCCAGCATTTT. As protein: CASSLGGGPGQPQHF.

This chain links TRBV19 with TRBJ2-5; 8 nucleotides line up with TRBD2. Germline CDR1 and CDR2: LNHDA and SQIVND (reference sequence). V trimming: 8 bases; J trimming: 3 bases; junction bases outside the gene matches: 2. The CDR3 loop spans 12 amino acids. The CDR3 DNA sequence: TGTGCCAGTGGGCGGGGGGAAGAGACCCAGTACTTC. This gives the protein CASGRGEETQYF.

The rearrangement uses TRBV2 and TRBJ1-5; 8 bases line up with TRBD1. Trimming cost V 4 bases and J 4 bases; bases outside gene matches: 12. Germline values: CDR1 SNHLY, CDR2 FYNNEI. The CDR3 length is 17 residues. The CDR3 sequence is CASSASGGAVSNQPQHF. The CDR3 region has the DNA TGTGCCAGCAGTGCATCAGGGGGCGCGGTATCTAATCAGCCCCAGCATTTT.

The gene calls are TRBV9 and TRBJ1-1, with 9 bases lining up with TRBD1. Per germline, CDR1 SGDLS and CDR2 YYNGEE. V shed 2 bases and J 1 base; nucleotides not matched to a gene: 3. The CDR3 runs to 15 residues. The CDR3 nucleotides read TGTGCCAGCAGCGTCGGGACAGGGTCGAACACTGAAGCTTTCTTT. Protein product: CASSVGTGSNTEAFF.

The chain links TRBV9 to TRBJ2-3; TRBD1 matches 10 bases. This CDR3 contains 15 residues. Germline V gene lookup returns CDR1 SGDLS and CDR2 YYNGEE. J was trimmed by 5 bases and V by 4 bases; bases with no gene match: 7. CDR3 sequence reads: CASSSRGQGKDTQYF. The DNA of the CDR3 is TGTGCCAGCAGCTCCCGGGGACAGGGGAAAGATACGCAGTATTTT.

The chain links TRBV19 to TRBJ1-5; 9 bases are shared with TRBD1. The ends lost 6 bases at V and 6 bases at J; junction bases unmatched: 6. Germline CDR1 LNHDA, CDR2 SQIVND (reference sequence). CDR3 length: 14 residues. CDR3 sequence reads: CASRNRGLGQPQHF. The CDR3 DNA sequence: TGTGCCAGTAGGAACAGGGGGCTTGGTCAGCCCCAGCATTTT.

The chain carries TRBV30 and TRBJ2-7, with TRBD2 matching over 11 bases. This CDR3 comprises 15 residues. From germline, CDR1 is GTSNPN and CDR2 SVGIG (reference sequence). Trimming at V came to 1 base and at J to 2 bases, leaving 4 bases not matched to a gene. The DNA for the CDR3 is TGTGCCTGGAGTGACATAGCGGGGGGGCCCTACGAGCAGTACTTC. This sequence encodes CAWSDIAGGPYEQYF.

The rearrangement links TRBV30 to TRBJ2-1; TRBD2 is a possible D gene (5 bases). Per the germline V gene, CDR1 is GTSNPN and CDR2 is SVGIG (reference sequence). This CDR3 is 11 amino acids long. The V gene lost 5 bases and the J gene lost 4 bases, with 6 bases spanning the gap. CDR3 residues: CAWGSYNEQFF. As DNA, the CDR3 is TGTGCCTGGGGGAGTTACAATGAGCAGTTCTTC.

The chain has TRBV7-9 and TRBJ2-2; TRBD2 agrees at 9 bases. Germline V gene sequence: CDR1 SEHNR, CDR2 FQNEAQ (reference sequence). CDR3 length: 16 amino acids. The V gene end was trimmed by 4 bases and the J gene end by 6 bases; junction bases not matched to a gene: 9. The CDR3 DNA reads as TGTGCCAGCAGCTATCCGGGACTAGCCGTTGCCGGGGAGCTGTTTTTT. Its translation is CASSYPGLAVAGELFF.

V gene TRBV5-4 combines with J gene TRBJ1-4; D possibly corresponds to TRBD1 (6 bases). In germline, CDR1 is SGHNT, CDR2 YYREEE (reference sequence). This CDR3 contains 15 residues. V was shortened by 1 base and J by 5 bases, with 12 bases between the two germline ends. This CDR3 reads CASSLMTGGNEKLFF. As DNA, the CDR3 is TGTGCCAGCAGCTTGATGACAGGCGGGAATGAAAAACTGTTTTTT.

The chain links TRBV4-1 to TRBJ1-5; possibly TRBD1 for D (6 bases). The CDR3 consists of 15 residues. CDR1 MGHRA and CDR2 YSYEKL come from the germline V gene. V lost 5 bases to trimming and J lost 6 bases, with 17 bases between them. The CDR3 spells CASSSERGGSQPQHF. CDR3 DNA: TGCGCCAGCAGCTCGGAGAGGGGGGGCTCTCAGCCCCAGCATTTT.

This clone was observed a single time. The chain joins TRBV27 to TRBJ2-7; 11 positions agree with TRBD1. This CDR3 has 16 residues. Germline CDR1 and CDR2: MNHEY and SMNVEV (reference sequence). Trimming took 0 bases from V and 0 from J; bases not matched to a gene: 1. This CDR3 reads CASSLSGTGGSYEQYF. CDR3 nucleotide sequence: TGTGCCAGCAGTTTATCCGGGACAGGGGGCTCCTACGAGCAGTACTTC.

This chain connects TRBV9 to TRBJ2-1; D not certain. Trimming removed 0 bases from V and 14 bases from J, with 18 bases in between. The CDR3 length is 14 residues. In germline, CDR1 is SGDLS, CDR2 YYNGEE. DNA for the CDR3: TGTGCCAGCAGCGTAGGCGCGATGAGCAGTTCTAAGTTCTTC. This sequence encodes CASSVGAMSSSKFF.